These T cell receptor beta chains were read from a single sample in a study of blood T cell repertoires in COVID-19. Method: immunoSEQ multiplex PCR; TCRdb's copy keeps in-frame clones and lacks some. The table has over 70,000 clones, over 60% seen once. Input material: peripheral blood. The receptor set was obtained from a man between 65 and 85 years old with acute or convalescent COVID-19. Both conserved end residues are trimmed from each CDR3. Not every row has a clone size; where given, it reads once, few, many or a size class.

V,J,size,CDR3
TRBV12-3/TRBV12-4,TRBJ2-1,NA,ASSLTSGGAVF
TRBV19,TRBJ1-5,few,ASSRGDRGNQPQH
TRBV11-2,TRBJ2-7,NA,ASSSPVELPTYEQY
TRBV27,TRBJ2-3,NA,ASSLTSGGSTDTQY
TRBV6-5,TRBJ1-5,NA,ASRRDYNQPQH
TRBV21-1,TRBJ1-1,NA,ASSPRRGFAEAF
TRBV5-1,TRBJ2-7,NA,ASSSGTGGAGEQY
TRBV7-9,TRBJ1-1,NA,ASSLLRGATEAF
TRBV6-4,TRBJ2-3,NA,ASSDSGGGLDTQY
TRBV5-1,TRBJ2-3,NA,ASLLTGGHTDTQY
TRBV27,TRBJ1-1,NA,ASSPGTGPEAF
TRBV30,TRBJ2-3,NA,AWKGTSGGSSTDTQY
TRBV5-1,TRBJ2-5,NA,ASSFGQGQETQY
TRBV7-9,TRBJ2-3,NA,ASSPSRSTDTQY
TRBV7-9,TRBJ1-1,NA,ASSFIPDRWDTEAF
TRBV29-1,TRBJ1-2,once,SVVGRAGGGYT
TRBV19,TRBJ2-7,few,ASSGPAGGPDEQY
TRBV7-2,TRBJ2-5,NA,ASSLTQGTGETQY
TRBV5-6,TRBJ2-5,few,ASSLSQSGKETQY
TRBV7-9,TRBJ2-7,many,ASSRVIYEQY
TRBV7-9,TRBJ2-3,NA,ASSLAVTGRTDTQY
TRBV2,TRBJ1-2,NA,ASSEPTAPFGYT
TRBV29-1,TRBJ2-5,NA,SVEAEAQIGETQY
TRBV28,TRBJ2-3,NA,ASSRGTGTDTQY
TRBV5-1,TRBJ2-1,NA,ASSSVTPGQLGGQF
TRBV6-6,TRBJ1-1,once,ASSYSNTGTEAF
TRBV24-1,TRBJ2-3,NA,ATSDRGRIGTDTQY
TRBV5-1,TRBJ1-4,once,ASSLTTANEKLF
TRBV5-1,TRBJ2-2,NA,ASSLVGQGNTGELF
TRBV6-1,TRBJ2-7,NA,ASSERNRGRYEQY
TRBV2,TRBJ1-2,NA,ASSVFLATNYGYT
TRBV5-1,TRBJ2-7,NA,ASSTHLAGVSEQY
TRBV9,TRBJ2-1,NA,ASSVAGTDYNEQF
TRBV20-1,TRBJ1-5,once,SASSGKGQGHQPQH
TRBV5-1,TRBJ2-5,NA,ASSLRQGTETQY
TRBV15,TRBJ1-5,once,ATSRDFVRTASGQPQH